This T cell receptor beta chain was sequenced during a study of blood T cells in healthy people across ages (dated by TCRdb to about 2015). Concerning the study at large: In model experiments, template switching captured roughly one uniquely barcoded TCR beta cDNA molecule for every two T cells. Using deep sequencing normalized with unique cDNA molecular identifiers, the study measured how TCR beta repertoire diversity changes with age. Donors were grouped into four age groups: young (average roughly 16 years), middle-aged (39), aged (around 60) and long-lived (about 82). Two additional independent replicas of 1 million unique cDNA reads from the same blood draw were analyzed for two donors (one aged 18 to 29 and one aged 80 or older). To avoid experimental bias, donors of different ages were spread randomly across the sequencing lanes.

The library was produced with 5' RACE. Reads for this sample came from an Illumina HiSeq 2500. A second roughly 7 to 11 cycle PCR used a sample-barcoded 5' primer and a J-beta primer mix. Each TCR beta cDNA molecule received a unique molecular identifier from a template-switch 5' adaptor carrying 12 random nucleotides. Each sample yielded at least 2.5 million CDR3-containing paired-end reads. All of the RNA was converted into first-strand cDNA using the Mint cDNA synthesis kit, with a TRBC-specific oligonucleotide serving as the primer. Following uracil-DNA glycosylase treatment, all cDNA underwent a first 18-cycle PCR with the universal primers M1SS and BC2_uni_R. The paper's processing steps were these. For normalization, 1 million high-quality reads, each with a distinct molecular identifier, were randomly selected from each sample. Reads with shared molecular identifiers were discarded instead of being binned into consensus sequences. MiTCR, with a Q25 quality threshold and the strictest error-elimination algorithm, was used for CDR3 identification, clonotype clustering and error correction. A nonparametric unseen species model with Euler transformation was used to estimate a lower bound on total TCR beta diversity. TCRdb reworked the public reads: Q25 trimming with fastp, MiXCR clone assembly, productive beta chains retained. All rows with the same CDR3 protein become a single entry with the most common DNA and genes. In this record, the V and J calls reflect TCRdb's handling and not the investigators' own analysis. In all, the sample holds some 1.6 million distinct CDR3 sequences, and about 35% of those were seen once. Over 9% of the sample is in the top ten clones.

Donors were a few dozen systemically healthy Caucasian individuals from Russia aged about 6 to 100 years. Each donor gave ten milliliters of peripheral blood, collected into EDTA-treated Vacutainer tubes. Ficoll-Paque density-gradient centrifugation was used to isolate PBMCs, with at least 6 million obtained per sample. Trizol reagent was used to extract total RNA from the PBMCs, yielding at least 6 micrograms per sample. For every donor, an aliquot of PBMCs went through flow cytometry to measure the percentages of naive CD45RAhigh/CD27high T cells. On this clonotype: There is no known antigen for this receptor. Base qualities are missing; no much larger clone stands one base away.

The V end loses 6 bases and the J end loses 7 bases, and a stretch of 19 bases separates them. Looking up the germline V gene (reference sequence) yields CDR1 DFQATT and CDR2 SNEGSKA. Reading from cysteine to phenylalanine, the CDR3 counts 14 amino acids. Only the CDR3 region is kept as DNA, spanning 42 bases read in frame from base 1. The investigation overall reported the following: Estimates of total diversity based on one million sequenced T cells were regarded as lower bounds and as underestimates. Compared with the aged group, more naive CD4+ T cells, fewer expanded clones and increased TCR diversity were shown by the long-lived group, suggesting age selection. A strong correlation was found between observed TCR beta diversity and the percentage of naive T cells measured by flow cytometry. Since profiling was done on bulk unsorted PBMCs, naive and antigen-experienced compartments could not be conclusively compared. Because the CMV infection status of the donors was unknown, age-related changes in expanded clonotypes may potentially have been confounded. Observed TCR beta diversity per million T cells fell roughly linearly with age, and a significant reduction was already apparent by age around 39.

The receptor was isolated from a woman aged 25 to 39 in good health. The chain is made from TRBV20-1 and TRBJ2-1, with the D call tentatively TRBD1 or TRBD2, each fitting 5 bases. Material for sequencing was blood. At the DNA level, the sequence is TGCAGTGCACTGATGAGGGGCGGAAAGAATGAGCAGTTCTTC. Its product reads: CSALMRGGKNEQFF.